This T cell receptor (beta chain) was found in a study of technical replicates of blood from a handful of donors. Repertoires were generated with immunoSEQ multiplex PCR, while TCRdb's copy carries only in-frame clones and drops some. Of roughly 100,000 clones in the sample, less than 96% were seen once. This CDR3 comprises 16 residues. Germline assignment: CDR1 LNHDA and CDR2 SQIVND (reference sequence). Trimming took 6 bases from V and 1 from J, leaving 18 bases between them. The genes are TRBV19 and TRBJ1-1; D is unresolved. The material sequenced was T cells isolated from PBMCs. This TCR came from a human donor in good health. As DNA, the CDR3 is TGTGCCAGTAGGAGATCGTGGGTGGCGGCGAACACTGAAGCTTTCTTT. Encoded protein: CASRRSWVAANTEAFF.